A selection of T cell receptor beta chains follows, all from one sample in a study of graft-versus-host responses after intestinal transplantation. Their antigen targets remain unknown. Sequencing used immunoSEQ multiplex PCR; TCRdb keeps in-frame clones, though not all of them. The repertoire has some 100,000 clones, 90% to 95% of them found once; the top ten carry less than 1.5%. Sample: unstimulated CD8+ T cells sorted from spleen or lymph node cells, taken before transplant. These receptors originate from a human donor who was the organ donor for an intestinal transplant. Each CDR3 is given with its conserved first and last residue. D genes are given only for firm matches. The size field is filled for only some rows; it gives once, few, many or a size class.

CDR3 protein: CASSPPRGGGTDTQYF
CDR3 DNA: TGTGCCAGCAGCCCGCCGCGCGGGGGAGGCACAGATACGCAGTATTTT
clone size: NA
J gene: TRBJ2-3
D gene: TRBD2
V gene: TRBV7-9

CDR3 protein: CASSPTEGGWFEAFF
CDR3 DNA: TGTGCCAGCAGTCCCACGGAGGGGGGGTGGTTCGAAGCTTTCTTT
clone size: NA
J gene: TRBJ1-1
D gene: NA
V gene: TRBV28

CDR3 protein: CASSQTPRYEQYF
CDR3 DNA: TGCGCCAGCAGCCAAACCCCTAGGTACGAGCAGTACTTC
clone size: NA
J gene: TRBJ2-7
D gene: NA
V gene: TRBV4-1

CDR3 protein: CASSQDAGVLSYEQYF
CDR3 DNA: TGTGCCAGCAGCCAAGATGCAGGGGTGCTCTCCTACGAGCAGTACTTC
clone size: NA
J gene: TRBJ2-7
D gene: NA
V gene: TRBV4-2

CDR3 protein: CASSQGFKRSYEQYF
CDR3 DNA: TGCGCCAGCAGCCAAGGATTCAAGCGGTCCTACGAGCAGTACTTC
clone size: NA
J gene: TRBJ2-7
D gene: NA
V gene: TRBV4-1

CDR3 protein: CASSYSTQHEAFF
CDR3 DNA: TGTGCCAGCAGTTACTCGACTCAACATGAAGCTTTCTTT
clone size: NA
J gene: TRBJ1-1
D gene: NA
V gene: TRBV6-5

CDR3 protein: CASSPGGTGTDQPQHF
CDR3 DNA: TGTGCCAGCTCACCAGGGGGGACAGGGACGGATCAGCCCCAGCATTTT
clone size: NA
J gene: TRBJ1-5
D gene: TRBD1
V gene: TRBV18

CDR3 protein: CASSPREGHYSNQPQHF
CDR3 DNA: TGTGCCAGCAGCCCTCGGGAGGGACACTATAGCAATCAGCCCCAGCATTTT
clone size: NA
J gene: TRBJ1-5
D gene: NA
V gene: TRBV27

CDR3 protein: CATQEHTGELFF
CDR3 DNA: TGTGCCACCCAGGAACACACCGGGGAGCTGTTTTTT
clone size: NA
J gene: TRBJ2-2
D gene: NA
V gene: TRBV19

CDR3 protein: CASSFGPLTGDEAFF
CDR3 DNA: TGTGCCAGCAGTTTTGGGCCCTTGACAGGGGATGAAGCTTTCTTT
clone size: NA
J gene: TRBJ1-1
D gene: TRBD1
V gene: TRBV27

CDR3 protein: CASSRTGNTEAFF
CDR3 DNA: TGCGCCAGCAGCCGGACAGGGAACACTGAAGCTTTCTTT
clone size: NA
J gene: TRBJ1-1
D gene: TRBD1
V gene: TRBV4-1

CDR3 protein: CASRQLGPNNEQFF
CDR3 DNA: TGTGCCAGCAGACAGCTGGGCCCCAACAATGAGCAGTTCTTC
clone size: NA
J gene: TRBJ2-1
D gene: NA
V gene: TRBV7-3

CDR3 protein: CASSLDRAYEQYF
CDR3 DNA: TGTGCCAGCAGCTTAGATCGGGCCTACGAGCAGTACTTC
clone size: once
J gene: TRBJ2-7
D gene: NA
V gene: TRBV11-3

CDR3 protein: CASSPEGPTTGGYYEQYF
CDR3 DNA: TGTGCCAGCAGCCCGGAGGGGCCTACCACGGGAGGGTACTACGAGCAGTACTTC
clone size: NA
J gene: TRBJ2-7
D gene: TRBD2
V gene: TRBV4-2

CDR3 protein: CASSLGRGGNYGYTF
CDR3 DNA: TGTGCCAGCAGCTTAGGGCGGGGGGGAAACTATGGCTACACCTTC
clone size: NA
J gene: TRBJ1-2
D gene: NA
V gene: TRBV11-3

CDR3 protein: CASTPGTINEQFF
CDR3 DNA: TGTGCCAGCACTCCCGGGACTATCAATGAGCAGTTCTTC
clone size: NA
J gene: TRBJ2-1
D gene: TRBD2
V gene: TRBV2

CDR3 protein: CASLNPGQGFYGYTF
CDR3 DNA: TGCGCCAGCTTGAACCCGGGACAGGGATTCTATGGCTACACCTTC
clone size: NA
J gene: TRBJ1-2
D gene: TRBD1
V gene: TRBV4-1

CDR3 protein: CASGPGITYYEQYF
CDR3 DNA: TGTGCCAGTGGCCCAGGAATAACCTACTACGAGCAGTACTTC
clone size: NA
J gene: TRBJ2-7
D gene: NA
V gene: TRBV19

CDR3 protein: CASSQVPGMETQYF
CDR3 DNA: TGTGCCAGCAGCCAAGTCCCGGGTATGGAGACCCAGTACTTC
clone size: NA
J gene: TRBJ2-5
D gene: NA
V gene: TRBV6-5

CDR3 protein: CASTPTGEANEKLFF
CDR3 DNA: TGTGCCAGCACACCGACGGGAGAAGCTAATGAAAAACTGTTTTTT
clone size: once
J gene: TRBJ1-4
D gene: NA
V gene: TRBV28

CDR3 protein: CASSLVHGTAADTQYF
CDR3 DNA: TGTGCCAGCAGCTTAGTGCATGGGACAGCGGCGGATACGCAGTATTTT
clone size: NA
J gene: TRBJ2-3
D gene: TRBD1
V gene: TRBV7-9

CDR3 protein: CASSLLTGWGDTQYF
CDR3 DNA: TGTGCCAGCAGCTTACTGACAGGGTGGGGGGATACGCAGTATTTT
clone size: NA
J gene: TRBJ2-3
D gene: TRBD1
V gene: TRBV5-4

CDR3 protein: CASSLGSSGPSGANVLTF
CDR3 DNA: TGTGCCAGCAGTTTAGGGAGTAGCGGACCCTCTGGGGCCAACGTCCTGACTTTC
clone size: NA
J gene: TRBJ2-6
D gene: NA
V gene: TRBV28

CDR3 protein: CASTEGIDSNTEAFF
CDR3 DNA: TGTGCCAGCACCGAGGGTATAGATTCGAACACTGAAGCTTTCTTT
clone size: NA
J gene: TRBJ1-1
D gene: NA
V gene: TRBV6-5

CDR3 protein: CASSLQGLGQPQHF
CDR3 DNA: TGTGCCAGCAGTCTACAGGGCCTAGGCCAGCCCCAGCATTTT
clone size: NA
J gene: TRBJ1-5
D gene: NA
V gene: TRBV27

CDR3 protein: CASSQPNQAGDRRYF
CDR3 DNA: TGCGCCAGCAGTCAACCAAATCAAGCGGGCGACCGGCGGTATTTT
clone size: NA
J gene: TRBJ2-3
D gene: NA
V gene: TRBV23-1

CDR3 protein: CASSIASGNTEAFF
CDR3 DNA: TGTGCCAGTAGTATAGCTAGCGGGAACACTGAAGCTTTCTTT
clone size: NA
J gene: TRBJ1-1
D gene: NA
V gene: TRBV19

CDR3 protein: CASSELGTDYQPQHF
CDR3 DNA: TGTGCCAGCAGCGAACTAGGGACAGACTATCAGCCCCAGCATTTT
clone size: NA
J gene: TRBJ1-5
D gene: TRBD1
V gene: TRBV9

CDR3 protein: CASSQVWTGLRNEQFF
CDR3 DNA: TGCGCCAGCAGCCAAGTCTGGACAGGGTTACGCAATGAGCAGTTCTTC
clone size: NA
J gene: TRBJ2-1
D gene: TRBD1
V gene: TRBV4-3

CDR3 protein: CATSRSRFTEFNYGYTF
CDR3 DNA: TGTGCCACCTCACGTTCCAGGTTTACTGAGTTTAACTATGGCTACACCTTC
clone size: NA
J gene: TRBJ1-2
D gene: NA
V gene: TRBV19

CDR3 protein: CASSFPPTSATGVDEQFF
CDR3 DNA: TGTGCCAGCAGTTTCCCCCCGACTAGCGCGACCGGGGTTGATGAGCAGTTCTTC
clone size: once
J gene: TRBJ2-1
D gene: TRBD2
V gene: TRBV28

CDR3 protein: CAWSPILALRTFF
CDR3 DNA: TGTGCCTGGAGTCCGATCCTTGCCCTCAGAACTTTCTTT
clone size: NA
J gene: TRBJ1-1
D gene: NA
V gene: TRBV30

CDR3 protein: CASTLIGVLDTQYF
CDR3 DNA: TGTGCCAGCACCCTAATAGGGGTTTTGGATACGCAGTATTTT
clone size: NA
J gene: TRBJ2-3
D gene: NA
V gene: TRBV7-9

CDR3 protein: CASSIGAAGRDEQFF
CDR3 DNA: TGTGCCAGTAGTATAGGGGCTGCGGGTCGCGATGAGCAGTTCTTC
clone size: NA
J gene: TRBJ2-1
D gene: NA
V gene: TRBV19